Below, one TCR beta chain is given with its context. With 7 bases removed from V and 0 bases from J, the gap between germline ends came to 11 bases. The germline gives CDR1 MNHNY, CDR2 SVGAGI (reference sequence). The CDR3 covers 14 residues. The data were taken from a study of blood T cell repertoires in COVID-19. Libraries were prepared by immunoSEQ multiplex PCR; TCRdb keeps only in-frame clonotypes and omits some of them. The table records roughly 250,000 clones, less than 90% of them present only once. This receptor was identified in a man aged 55 to 70 who had recovered from COVID-19. Sequenced material: peripheral blood. This chain joins TRBV6-6 and TRBJ2-3; perhaps TRBD2 as D (6 bases). The CDR3 protein is CASKMGGSTDTQYF. In nucleotides, the CDR3 is TGTGCCAGCAAGATGGGGGGTAGCACAGATACGCAGTATTTT.